These 18 T cell receptor beta chains came from one sample sequenced in a study of cytomegalovirus exposure and HLA in healthy donors. PCR employed 60 Vbeta and 13 Jbeta primers. Method: immunoSEQ multiplex PCR; TCRdb's copy keeps in-frame clones and lacks some. The sample includes some 95,000 clones, about 70% of them seen just once. Sequencing was performed on PBMCs. The receptors shown here come from a man in his thirties or forties in good health and CMV-seronegative.

The chain is built from TRBV29-1 and TRBJ2-6; 7 bases line up with TRBD1. CDR1 is SQVTM and CDR2 is ANQGSEA in the germline V gene. The V gene end was trimmed by 7 bases and the J gene end by 5 bases; junction bases not matched to a gene: 14. The CDR3 has 16 amino acids. The DNA of the CDR3 is TGCAGCGGAGGGACAGAATGGGACGGTAGGGCCAACGTCCTGACTTTC. Translating gives CSGGTEWDGRANVLTF.

The table lists this clone with a count of one. The V and J genes are TRBV10-1 and TRBJ2-1; 14 nucleotides align to TRBD2. The CDR3 covers 12 residues. From germline, CDR1 is WNHNN and CDR2 SYGVQD (reference sequence). V was clipped by 8 bases and J by 9 bases; unmatched bases: 0. CDR3 sequence: CASGTSGSEQFF. CDR3 DNA sequence: TGCGCCAGCGGGACTAGCGGGAGTGAGCAGTTCTTC.

The gene calls are TRBV27 and TRBJ1-2; D remains ambiguous. CDR3 length equals 14 residues. Germline V gene sequence: CDR1 MNHEY, CDR2 SMNVEV (reference sequence). The V and J ends lost 6 bases and 6 bases respectively, with 17 bases between them. The CDR3 region has the DNA TGTGCCAGCAGAGGACGCTTCCCGGAGGATGGCTACACCTTC. It is translated as CASRGRFPEDGYTF.

This sequence joins TRBV20-1 and TRBJ1-1; D is ambiguous. The V end lost 6 bases, the J end lost 6 bases, and 11 bases lay between the germline ends. Germline V gives CDR1 DFQATT, CDR2 SNEGSKA (reference sequence). This CDR3 is built from 11 residues. CDR3: CSAWEVPEAFF. The CDR3 coding sequence is TGCAGTGCGTGGGAGGTCCCTGAAGCTTTCTTT.

Written as DNA, the CDR3 is TGCGCCAGCAAGACTAGCGGGCCTAGCACAGATACGCAGTATTTT. It encodes CASKTSGPSTDTQYF. The genes are TRBV5-1 and TRBJ2-3; 10 nucleotides line up with TRBD2. The length of the CDR3 is 15 residues. V shed 6 bases, J shed 0 bases, and the junction held 4 bases outside the gene matches. Germline V CDR1 and CDR2: SGHRS, YFSETQ.

The chain couples TRBV28 to TRBJ2-7; TRBD2 agrees at 9 bases. With V trimmed by 3 bases and J by 6 bases, 3 bases remained unmatched. Germline CDR1 is MDHEN and CDR2 is SYDVKM. The length of the CDR3 is 13 residues. DNA for the CDR3: TGTGCCAGCAGTTTTAGCGGGAGCGCCGAGCAGTACTTC. It translates to CASSFSGSAEQYF. Filled out from reference TRBV28 and TRBJ2-7, the complete variable domain reads DVKVTQSSRYLVKRTGEKVFLECVQDMDHENMFWYRQDPGLGLRLIYFSYDVKMKEKGDIPEGYSVSREKKERFSLILESASTNQTSMYLCASSFSGSAEQYFGPGTRLTVT.

The chain employs TRBV6-5 and TRBJ2-3; no clear D. This CDR3 contains 16 residues. Germline V CDR1 and CDR2: MNHEY, SVGAGI. The V end was cut by 0 bases, the J end by 5 bases, with 15 bases between. In DNA, the CDR3 is TGTGCCAGCAGTTACTCGTCCCCCGGGTTGGGAGATACGCAGTATTTT. Its translation is CASSYSSPGLGDTQYF.

The V and J genes are TRBV7-6 and TRBJ1-5; no definite D call. This CDR3 has 17 amino acids. V lost 2 bases, J lost 2 bases, and 16 bases lay in between. Germline lookup yields CDR1 SGHVS and CDR2 FNYEAQ. CDR3 amino acids: CASSLKWVGSGNQPQHF. The CDR3 region has the DNA TGTGCCAGCAGCTTAAAATGGGTGGGCTCGGGCAATCAGCCCCAGCATTTT.

The genes are TRBV5-1 and TRBJ2-7; TRBD1 aligns across 8 bases. Germline V gene data show CDR1 as SGHRS and CDR2 as YFSETQ. V was pared by 4 bases and J by 2 bases, with 8 bases of the junction left unmatched. This CDR3 region has 15 residues. CDR3 region: CASSPGTGRAYEQYF. CDR3 DNA sequence: TGCGCCAGCAGCCCTGGGACAGGTCGGGCCTACGAGCAGTACTTC.

This clone appeared a few times. This sequence joins TRBV19 and TRBJ1-1; tentative D call: TRBD1 (6 bases). V was shortened by 5 bases and J by 10 bases, with 17 bases between the two germline ends. The CDR3 loop spans 13 amino acids. From germline, CDR1 is LNHDA and CDR2 SQIVND (reference sequence). CDR3 residues: CASSDRGQRRAFF. The CDR3 DNA sequence: TGTGCCAGTAGTGATCGGGGACAACGGCGAGCTTTCTTT. The whole variable domain, remainder taken from reference TRBV19 and TRBJ1-1, is DGGITQSPKYLFRKEGQNVTLSCEQNLNHDAMYWYRQDPGQGLRLIYYSQIVNDFQKGDIAEGYSVSREKKESFPLTVTSAQKNPTAFYLCASSDRGQRRAFFGQGTRLTVV.

The J gene is TRBJ2-5, the V gene TRBV10-3, with 8 bases that match TRBD1. Per the germline V gene, CDR1 is ENHRY and CDR2 is SYGVKD. CDR3 length equals 15 residues. Trimming removed 2 bases from V and 4 bases from J; junction bases left unmatched: 6. As DNA, the CDR3 is TGTGCCATCAGTGAGAGGACAGGGAGGATAGAGACCCAGTACTTC. This sequence encodes CAISERTGRIETQYF.

The chain uses TRBV7-2 and TRBJ2-5, with D possibly matching TRBD1 (5 bases). V was trimmed by 0 bases and J by 7 bases, leaving 12 bases between them. The CDR3 is 14 amino acids. CDR1 is SGHTA and CDR2 is FQGNSA in the germline V gene. The CDR3 DNA reads TGTGCCAGCAGCTTAGCGATTCAGGGTGTGACCCAGTACTTC. This gives the protein CASSLAIQGVTQYF. Using reference TRBV7-2 and TRBJ2-5 for the parts outside the CDR3, the full variable domain is GAGVSQSPSNKVTEKGKDVELRCDPISGHTALYWYRQSLGQGLEFLIYFQGNSAPDKSGLPSDRFSAERTGGSVSTLTIQRTQQEDSAVYLCASSLAIQGVTQYFGPGTRLLVL.

This chain connects TRBV28 to TRBJ2-7, with 8 bases aligning to TRBD1. This CDR3 has 20 amino acids. J was trimmed by 0 bases and V by 2 bases; bases with no gene match: 18. CDR1 is MDHEN, CDR2 SYDVKM, per germline. CDR3 DNA: TGTGCCAGCAGTTTAAGGGGACAGGAGTATTTGGCGGGTCCCTCCTACGAGCAGTACTTC. Translating it yields CASSLRGQEYLAGPSYEQYF.

This clone was counted a single time. The chain combines TRBV5-1 with TRBJ2-5, with D uncertain. V was clipped by 1 base and J by 5 bases, with 12 bases between them. The CDR3 runs to 14 residues. Germline values: CDR1 SGHRS, CDR2 YFSETQ. The CDR3: CASSLFGDWETQYF. The CDR3, as DNA: TGCGCCAGCAGCTTGTTCGGAGACTGGGAGACCCAGTACTTC.

This clone appeared a single time. The chain uses TRBV27 and TRBJ1-1, with TRBD1 matching 7 bases. Per the germline V gene, CDR1 is MNHEY and CDR2 is SMNVEV (reference sequence). V gave up 6 bases and J gave up 4 bases; unmatched junction bases: 2. CDR3 length equals 12 residues. CDR3 nucleotides: TGTGCCAGCAGGCAGGGGGGCACTGAAGCTTTCTTT. The encoded protein is CASRQGGTEAFF.

The V call is TRBV4-1, the J call TRBJ2-1; D is possibly TRBD2 (7 bases). Germline values: CDR1 MGHRA, CDR2 YSYEKL. This CDR3 spans 18 amino acids. The V and J ends lost 1 base and 0 bases respectively, with 16 bases between them. This chain's CDR3 is CASSQGGARGSSYNEQFF. The CDR3 region has the DNA TGCGCCAGCAGCCAAGGGGGGGCGCGGGGGAGCTCCTACAATGAGCAGTTCTTC.

The chain uses TRBV27 and TRBJ1-5; D call uncertain. The V and J ends lost 3 bases and 0 bases respectively, with 9 bases between them. CDR3 length: 15 amino acids. CDR1 and CDR2 (germline): MNHEY, SMNVEV (reference sequence). CDR3 loop: CASSLNSYSNQPQHF. As DNA, the CDR3 is TGTGCCAGCAGTTTGAACAGTTATAGCAATCAGCCCCAGCATTTT.

In DNA, the CDR3 is TGTGCCAGCAGCTTCCGGGACAGGGGCACCTACGAGCAGTACTTC. Residues: CASSFRDRGTYEQYF. The chain recombines TRBV7-9 with TRBJ2-7, with TRBD1 identical over 10 bases. Trimming removed 3 bases from V and 2 bases from J; junction bases left unmatched: 4. This CDR3 region has 15 residues. CDR1 SEHNR and CDR2 FQNEAQ come from the germline V gene (reference sequence).